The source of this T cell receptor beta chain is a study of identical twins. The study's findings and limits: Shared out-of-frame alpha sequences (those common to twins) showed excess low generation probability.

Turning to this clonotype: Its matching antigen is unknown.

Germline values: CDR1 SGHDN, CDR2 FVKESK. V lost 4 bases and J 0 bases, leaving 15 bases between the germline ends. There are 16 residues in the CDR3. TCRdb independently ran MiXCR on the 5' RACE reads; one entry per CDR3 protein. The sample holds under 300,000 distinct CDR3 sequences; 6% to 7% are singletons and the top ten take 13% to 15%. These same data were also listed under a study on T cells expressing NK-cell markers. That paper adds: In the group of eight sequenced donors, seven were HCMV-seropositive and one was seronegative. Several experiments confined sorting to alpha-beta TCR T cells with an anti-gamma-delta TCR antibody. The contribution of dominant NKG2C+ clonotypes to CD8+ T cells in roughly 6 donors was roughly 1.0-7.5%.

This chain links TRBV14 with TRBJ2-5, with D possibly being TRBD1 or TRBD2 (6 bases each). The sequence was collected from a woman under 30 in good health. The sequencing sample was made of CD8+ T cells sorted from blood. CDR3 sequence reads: CASSRTGGRHQETQYF. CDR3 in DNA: TGTGCCAGCAGCCGCACCGGGGGCCGCCACCAAGAGACCCAGTACTTC.